The 5 T cell receptor beta chains given below trace back to one sample, sequenced in a study of beta chain features in type 1 diabetes. TCRB transcripts that were expressed got sequenced, as all of the isolated RNA had been reverse transcribed. The data were produced by immunoSEQ multiplex PCR, yet TCRdb's version contains in-frame clones alone and is incomplete. The sample consists of roughly 300,000 clones, 8% of them appearing once. The sequencing sample was made of central memory CD4+ T cells from blood. Receptors originate from a woman aged 18-29 years in good health.

This clone was found a few times. The chain recombines TRBV11-2 with TRBJ2-4; D perhaps matches TRBD2 (6 bases). The germline gives CDR1 SGHAT, CDR2 FQNNGV. The CDR3 loop spans 11 amino acids. V gave up 1 base and J gave up 15 bases, with 10 bases separating them. This CDR3 is CASSLAGELYF. CDR3 coding DNA: TGTGCCAGCAGCTTAGCGGGAGAATTGTACTTC.

V usage is TRBV15 and J usage is TRBJ1-2; 8 bases fit TRBD1. V trimming: 4 bases; J trimming: 5 bases; junction bases outside the gene matches: 6. Germline V CDR1 and CDR2: LNHNV, YYDKDF (reference sequence). The CDR3 loop spans 14 amino acids. CDR3 nucleotide sequence: TGTGCCACCAGCAATCAGGGGGCTCGGTATGGCTACACCTTC. Protein product: CATSNQGARYGYTF.

This clone was seen only a few times. V and J are TRBV28 and TRBJ2-7; 11 nucleotides agree with TRBD1. The CDR3 is 16 residues long. V lost 5 bases, J lost 5 bases, and 11 bases stayed unmatched. From germline, CDR1 is MDHEN and CDR2 SYDVKM. Here the CDR3 reads CASSTFGQGASHEQYF. The CDR3 DNA reads TGTGCCAGCAGTACATTCGGACAGGGGGCGTCCCACGAGCAGTACTTC. The variable domain in full, with the rest retrieved from reference TRBV28 and TRBJ2-7, is DVKVTQSSRYLVKRTGEKVFLECVQDMDHENMFWYRQDPGLGLRLIYFSYDVKMKEKGDIPEGYSVSREKKERFSLILESASTNQTSMYLCASSTFGQGASHEQYFGPGTRLTVT.

The CDR3 protein is CASSLEVQETQYF. CDR3 DNA sequence: TGTGCCAGCAGCTTAGAGGTCCAAGAGACCCAGTACTTC. This chain connects TRBV7-2 to TRBJ2-5; D is uncertain. Germline V CDR1 and CDR2: SGHTA, FQGNSA. V was shortened by 1 base and J by 1 base, with 4 bases between the two germline ends. CDR3 length: 13 amino acids.

There are a few counts of this clone. The rearrangement links TRBV27 to TRBJ1-2; D is possibly TRBD1 (5 bases). Trimming stripped 8 bases from V and 1 base from J, with 14 bases between. Germline lookup yields CDR1 MNHEY and CDR2 SMNVEV (reference sequence). CDR3 size: 14 residues. In DNA, the CDR3 is TGTGCCAGCGGAAAACTAGACAGTAACTATGGCTACACCTTC. As protein: CASGKLDSNYGYTF.